This is a list of T cell receptor beta chains from one sample in a study of blood T cell repertoires in COVID-19. TCRdb's table, derived via immunoSEQ multiplex PCR, lists solely in-frame clones and lacks some. The table has fewer than 250,000 clones, 83% seen once. The sequencing sample was made of peripheral blood. These receptors came from a woman aged 45-59 years with acute or convalescent COVID-19. Both conserved end residues are part of each CDR3. D genes are given only for firm matches. Size is stated for part of the rows, as once, few or many counts, or as a class when the clone is expanded.

J: TRBJ2-5
size: NA
D: TRBD1
V: TRBV2
CDR3: CASSGAGTGNF
DNA: TGTGCCAGCAGTGGGGCCGGGACAGGGAACTTC

J: TRBJ1-5
size: NA
D: NA
V: TRBV18
CDR3: CASSGGRQPQHF
DNA: TGTGCCAGCTCAGGGGGCAGACAGCCCCAGCATTTT

J: TRBJ1-2
size: NA
D: NA
V: TRBV18
CDR3: CASSPDRFYGYTF
DNA: TGTGCCAGCTCACCAGACAGGTTCTATGGCTACACCTTC

J: TRBJ2-3
size: NA
D: NA
V: TRBV21-1
CDR3: CASSRGSLAGVTSTDTQYF
DNA: TGTGCCAGCAGCAGAGGATCGTTAGCGGGTGTAACTAGCACAGATACGCAGTATTTT

J: TRBJ2-4
size: NA
D: TRBD1
V: TRBV19
CDR3: CASSNPGQADQNIQYF
DNA: TGTGCCAGTTCAAATCCGGGACAGGCGGACCAAAACATTCAGTACTTC

J: TRBJ1-2
size: NA
D: NA
V: TRBV27
CDR3: CASSFGRGGYGYTF
DNA: TGTGCCAGCAGTTTTGGGAGGGGAGGCTATGGCTACACCTTC

J: TRBJ2-7
size: NA
D: TRBD2
V: TRBV20-1
CDR3: CSASVLAGPYEQYF
DNA: TGCAGTGCTAGTGTACTAGCGGGACCCTACGAGCAGTACTTC

J: TRBJ2-7
size: NA
D: NA
V: TRBV11-2
CDR3: CASSQLGAGTGYNEQYF
DNA: TGTGCCAGCAGCCAGCTAGGGGCGGGGACGGGGTATAACGAGCAGTACTTC

J: TRBJ1-6
size: NA
D: NA
V: TRBV6-1
CDR3: CASSEAAGGAVSSYNSPLHF
DNA: TGTGCCAGCAGTGAAGCCGCGGGGGGCGCCGTGAGCTCCTATAATTCACCCCTCCACTTT

J: TRBJ1-2
size: NA
D: NA
V: TRBV6-5
CDR3: CASSYQGNYGYTF
DNA: TGTGCCAGCAGTTATCAGGGAAACTATGGCTACACCTTC

J: TRBJ1-1
size: NA
D: TRBD1
V: TRBV19
CDR3: CASSIQGLHRGPTEAFF
DNA: TGTGCCAGTAGTATACAGGGTCTTCACAGGGGGCCCACTGAAGCTTTCTTT

J: TRBJ2-7
size: few
D: NA
V: TRBV14
CDR3: CASSRDSREQYF
DNA: TGTGCCAGCAGCCGGGACTCTCGGGAGCAGTACTTC

J: TRBJ2-7
size: NA
D: TRBD2
V: TRBV15
CDR3: CATSQRSGSRYEQYF
DNA: TGTGCCACCAGCCAGAGGAGCGGGAGTCGGTACGAGCAGTACTTC

J: TRBJ2-5
size: NA
D: NA
V: TRBV18
CDR3: CASSRETGNQETQYF
DNA: TGTGCCAGCTCCCGCGAAACAGGGAACCAAGAGACCCAGTACTTC

J: TRBJ2-2
size: NA
D: TRBD2
V: TRBV5-1
CDR3: CASSNSGGNTGELFF
DNA: TGCGCCAGCAGCAATAGCGGGGGGAACACCGGGGAGCTGTTTTTT

J: TRBJ1-5
size: once
D: TRBD1
V: TRBV5-1
CDR3: CASSLTGGDQPQHF
DNA: TGCGCCAGCAGCTTAACAGGGGGCGATCAGCCCCAGCATTTT

J: TRBJ2-3
size: NA
D: NA
V: TRBV9
CDR3: CASRGTQDTQYF
DNA: TGTGCCAGCAGGGGCACCCAAGATACGCAGTATTTT

J: TRBJ2-3
size: NA
D: TRBD2
V: TRBV4-2
CDR3: CASSQDITSGEADTQYF
DNA: TGTGCCAGCAGCCAAGACATTACTAGCGGGGAAGCAGATACGCAGTATTTT

J: TRBJ1-6
size: NA
D: NA
V: TRBV6-5
CDR3: CASRPGTLHNSPLHF
DNA: TGTGCCAGCAGACCCGGGACATTACATAATTCACCCCTCCACTTT

J: TRBJ2-7
size: once
D: TRBD2
V: TRBV11-1
CDR3: CASSLGLAGNYEQYF
DNA: TGTGCCAGCAGCCTCGGACTAGCGGGGAACTACGAGCAGTACTTC

J: TRBJ2-4
size: NA
D: TRBD2
V: TRBV2
CDR3: CASMGGDWPKNIQYF
DNA: TGTGCCAGCATGGGGGGGGATTGGCCCAAAAACATTCAGTACTTC

J: TRBJ1-2
size: NA
D: NA
V: TRBV28
CDR3: CASSPPLGRDYGYTF
DNA: TGTGCCAGCAGCCCTCCGCTGGGCAGAGACTATGGCTACACCTTC

J: TRBJ1-1
size: NA
D: NA
V: TRBV10-3
CDR3: CAITPGQTSTEAFF
DNA: TGTGCCATCACCCCCGGACAAACGAGCACTGAAGCTTTCTTT

J: TRBJ1-2
size: once
D: TRBD1
V: TRBV2
CDR3: CASRQTGNYGYTF
DNA: TGTGCCAGCAGACAGACAGGGAACTATGGCTACACCTTC

J: TRBJ2-7
size: NA
D: NA
V: TRBV20-1
CDR3: CSARPSYEQYF
DNA: TGCAGTGCTAGGCCCAGCTACGAGCAGTACTTC

J: TRBJ1-5
size: NA
D: NA
V: TRBV4-1
CDR3: CASSQGVVEPQHF
DNA: TGCGCCAGCAGCCAAGGAGTGGTAGAGCCCCAGCATTTT

J: TRBJ2-2
size: NA
D: TRBD1
V: TRBV7-9
CDR3: CASSAPGGAVTGELFF
DNA: TGTGCCAGCAGCGCTCCAGGGGGCGCCGTCACCGGGGAGCTGTTTTTT

J: TRBJ2-7
size: few
D: TRBD2
V: TRBV7-2
CDR3: CASSFGGGSYEQYF
DNA: TGTGCCAGCAGCTTCGGCGGGGGCTCCTACGAGCAGTACTTC